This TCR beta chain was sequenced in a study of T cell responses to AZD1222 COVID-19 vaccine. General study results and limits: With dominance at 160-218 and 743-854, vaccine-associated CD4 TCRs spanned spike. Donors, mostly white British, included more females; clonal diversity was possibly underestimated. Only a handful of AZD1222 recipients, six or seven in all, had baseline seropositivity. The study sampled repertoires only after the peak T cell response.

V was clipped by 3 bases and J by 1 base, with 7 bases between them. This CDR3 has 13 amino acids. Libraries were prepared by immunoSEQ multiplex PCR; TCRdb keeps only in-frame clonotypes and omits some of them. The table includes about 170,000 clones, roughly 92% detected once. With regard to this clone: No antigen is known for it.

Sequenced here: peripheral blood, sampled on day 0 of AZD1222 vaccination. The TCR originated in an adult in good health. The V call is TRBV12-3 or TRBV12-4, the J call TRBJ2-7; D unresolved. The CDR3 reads CASSFGVSYEQYF. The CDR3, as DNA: TGTGCCAGCAGTTTTGGGGTGTCCTACGAGCAGTACTTC.